This T cell receptor (beta chain) emerged from a study of blood T cell repertoires in COVID-19. Study background: Donors in the United States, Italy and Spain gave samples during acute or convalescent COVID-19. Nucleic acid was either cDNA or gDNA, and it came from T cells, B-cell-depleted T cells, or PBMCs.

There are 15 residues in the CDR3. Per the germline V gene, CDR1 is SEHNR and CDR2 is FQNEAQ (reference sequence). Trimming left V 4 bases short and J 1 base short, with 13 bases between. In the authors' methods: Amplification from reference gene primers served as the basis for estimated nucleated cell counts. Sequenced by immunoSEQ multiplex PCR; TCRdb stores in-frame clones only, minus some. That table gives V, J and clone size, and the DNA gave D and trimming. This table holds roughly 250,000 clones, roughly 88% found once. This clonotype was obtained from a woman between 40 and 55 years old who had recovered from COVID-19. This rearrangement joins TRBV7-9 to TRBJ1-1, with D perhaps matching TRBD1 (5 bases). Sample: peripheral blood. CDR3 region: CASSSLAGPNTEAFF. DNA for the CDR3: TGTGCCAGCAGCTCGCTGGCAGGGCCGAACACTGAAGCTTTCTTT.